This record concerns one TCR beta chain sequence. Only in-frame clones appear in the TCRdb table, and some are missing; sequencing was by immunoSEQ multiplex PCR. The data contain hundreds of thousands of clones, 88% of them singletons. V lost 4 bases to trimming and J lost 0 bases; unmatched junction nucleotides: 14. The CDR3 runs 18 residues. The V gene's germline CDR1 is GTSNPN and CDR2 SVGIG (reference sequence). This specimen belongs to a study of shared T cell receptors in the human thymus. These same records also appear under a second study, on human thymus T cells. That source reports: Healthy Finnish infants undergoing corrective surgery for congenital heart defects were the donors.

This receptor was identified in a boy less than two years old with a congenital heart defect. V usage is TRBV30 and J usage is TRBJ1-3, with 8 nucleotides matching TRBD1. The sequencing input was thymocytes. The CDR3 DNA reads TGTGCCTGGATAGCAAGGACAGGGCCCGGCGCCTCTGGAAACACCATATATTTT. This encodes CAWIARTGPGASGNTIYF.